These 25 T cell receptor beta chains originate from one sample sequenced in a study of read filtering for tumor transcriptome and immune sequencing. From roughly 390 ng of RNA, a library with molecular barcoded alpha/delta and beta/gamma adaptors was made. TCRdb re-derived calls from the reads in MiXCR, one entry per CDR3 protein. The profile shows more than 70,000 distinct CDR3 sequences, roughly a fifth of them singletons. Sequenced material: a population of CD138-negative cells sorted from bone marrow. Every receptor here comes from a donor at least 40 years old with multiple myeloma.

To note about this clonotype: This sequence may be a read error, since a much larger clone differs from it by one base. This chain uses TRBV7-2 with TRBJ2-2; D is ambiguous. Germline V gives CDR1 SGHTA, CDR2 FQGNSA. Trimming took 9 bases from V and 5 from J, leaving 10 bases between them. The CDR3 length is 12 residues. CDR3 protein: CASLADTGELFF. The CDR3 DNA is TGTGCCAGTCTTGCCGATACCGGGGAGCTGTTTTTT.

The chain employs TRBV20-1 and TRBJ1-3; a possible D gene is TRBD1 (5 bases). This CDR3 region has 12 residues. Per germline, CDR1 DFQATT and CDR2 SNEGSKA (reference sequence). Trimming removed 5 bases from V and 4 bases from J, with 9 bases in between. The CDR3 nucleotides read TGCAGTGCTTATGGGGACGGAAACACCATATATTTT. Translating gives CSAYGDGNTIYF.

This clonotype appeared many times. The V gene is TRBV18, the J gene TRBJ2-1; tentatively, D is TRBD2 (5 bases). CDR1 and CDR2 (germline): KGHSH, LQKENI. The CDR3 is 15 amino acids. V was cut by 3 bases and J by 8 bases, with 17 bases left in between. The CDR3 region is CASSPSLFGGYEQFF. CDR3 nucleotide sequence: TGTGCCAGCTCACCCTCCTTATTTGGCGGGTATGAGCAGTTCTTC.

Points on this clonotype: This may arise from a read error, as a much more abundant clone is one base away. The rearrangement uses TRBV5-6 and TRBJ2-2; D assignment may be TRBD1 or TRBD2 (7 bases each). The CDR3 extends over 15 amino acids. Germline lookup yields CDR1 SGHDT and CDR2 YYEEEE. V lost 3 bases to trimming and J lost 3 bases, with 12 bases between them. As DNA, the CDR3 is TGTGCCAGCAGCTGGCCAGGGGGGGACACCGGGGAGCTGTTTTTT. Its protein is CASSWPGGDTGELFF.

Turning to this clonotype: A much larger clone differs by one base, so this may be a read error. The conserved final phenylalanine or tryptophan is absent from the CDR3, which likely points to a read error. This chain joins TRBV6-5 and TRBJ1-1; no definite D call. The CDR3 length is 13 residues. Trimming removed 6 bases from V and 3 bases from J, with 11 bases in between. Germline V CDR1 and CDR2: MNHEY, SVGAGI. This chain's CDR3 is CASSDYTDTEAFI. The CDR3, as DNA: TGTGCCAGCAGCGACTATACGGACACTGAAGCTTTCATT.

This clonotype was seen repeatedly, ten times or more. The V gene is TRBV15, the J gene TRBJ1-6; no reliable D call. The CDR3 has 14 amino acids. From germline, CDR1 is LNHNV and CDR2 YYDKDF (reference sequence). With 3 bases removed from V and 5 bases from J, the gap between germline ends came to 8 bases. CDR3 sequence (DNA): TGTGCCACCAGCAGGTGGACGGATAATTCACCCCTCCACTTT. Its protein is CATSRWTDNSPLHF.

This clonotype was seen many times. Possible read error: a much larger clone is one base away. The rearrangement joins TRBV4-2 to TRBJ2-1; 7 bases map to TRBD1. V shed 3 bases and J 10 bases; nucleotides not matched to a gene: 6. Germline lookup yields CDR1 LGHNA and CDR2 YNFKEQ. The CDR3 has 13 amino acids. The CDR3 region is CASSHGQDREQFF. In DNA, the CDR3 is TGTGCCAGCAGCCATGGCCAGGACAGGGAGCAGTTCTTC.

This clonotype appeared many times. This chain uses TRBV7-9 with TRBJ2-3; perhaps TRBD1 as D (5 bases). The V end was cut by 2 bases, the J end by 5 bases, with 11 bases between. CDR1 is SEHNR, CDR2 FQNEAQ, per germline (reference sequence). This CDR3 has 14 residues. The CDR3 DNA sequence: TGTGCCAGCAGCTTAAAAGGGGATCGAGATACGCAGTATTTT. This sequence encodes CASSLKGDRDTQYF.

At least ten counts were recorded for this clonotype. The V gene is TRBV7-9, the J gene TRBJ1-2; tentatively, D is TRBD1 (5 bases). V lost 4 bases, J lost 5 bases, and 14 bases lay in between. The CDR3 spans 14 residues. Germline assignment: CDR1 SEHNR and CDR2 FQNEAQ (reference sequence). Written as DNA, the CDR3 is TGTGCCAGCAGCTCGGACAACTGGGGGTATGGCTACACCTTC. It encodes CASSSDNWGYGYTF.

The chain employs TRBV12-3 or TRBV12-4 and TRBJ2-3; D is possibly TRBD1 (6 bases). The CDR3 runs 13 residues. Trimming removed 7 bases from V and 11 bases from J, with 19 bases in between. The CDR3 coding sequence is TGTGCCAGCACCCCTAATTACAGGGTGCGGCAGTATTTT. Protein product: CASTPNYRVRQYF.

This clonotype was found a few times. Given a much more abundant clone one base away, this may be a read error. The gene calls are TRBV12-3 or TRBV12-4 and TRBJ2-1; D not resolved. V shed 8 bases and J shed 4 bases, with 18 bases lying between them. The CDR3 has 15 amino acids. DNA for the CDR3: TGTGCCAGCGGTTATGGGCCAGACCAATACAATGAGCAGTTCTTC. Translated: CASGYGPDQYNEQFF.

This clonotype came up many times. This rearrangement joins TRBV10-3 to TRBJ2-1, with D perhaps matching TRBD2 (6 bases). Germline CDR1 and CDR2: ENHRY and SYGVKD. V shed 8 bases and J shed 0 bases, with 14 bases lying between them. This CDR3 has 15 amino acids. CDR3 in DNA: TGTGCCATCGGAAGGGACTCCAGCTCCTACAATGAGCAGTTCTTC. Translating it yields CAIGRDSSSYNEQFF.

Turning to this clonotype: This sequence may be a read error, since a much larger clone differs from it by one base. The chain employs TRBV12-3 or TRBV12-4 and TRBJ2-5, with D uncertain. V dropped 3 bases and J dropped 5 bases, with 10 bases sitting between them. The CDR3 contains 13 residues. CDR3: CASSLIVNETQYF. Here the CDR3 DNA reads TGTGCCAGCAGTTTGATAGTAAATGAGACCCAGTACTTC.

This clonotype occurred a few times. This chain joins TRBV20-1 and TRBJ2-3, with D possibly being TRBD1 or TRBD2 (5 bases each). Between the trimmed V and J ends, which lost 7 bases and 1 base, there was a span of 21 bases. Germline CDR1 is DFQATT and CDR2 is SNEGSKA (reference sequence). This CDR3 is 16 amino acids long. The CDR3 bases are TGCAGTGTGTGGTGGAGAGGGGACGAGGGCACAGATACGCAGTATTTT. Translated, it gives CSVWWRGDEGTDTQYF.

This clonotype was counted between two and nine times. J is TRBJ1-5 and V is TRBV6-1; the match to TRBD1 covers 8 bases. The CDR3 is 14 residues long. Germline V gene sequence: CDR1 MNHNS, CDR2 SASEGT. The V gene end was trimmed by 0 bases and the J gene end by 7 bases; junction bases not matched to a gene: 2. The CDR3 region is CASSEAQGGQPQHF. Here the CDR3 DNA reads TGTGCCAGCAGTGAAGCACAGGGGGGACAGCCCCAGCATTTT.

For this clonotype: This clone may be a read error of a much larger clone one base away. J is TRBJ2-1 and V is TRBV9; D remains unclear. CDR1 SGDLS and CDR2 YYNGEE come from the germline V gene. This CDR3 contains 12 residues. The CDR3 DNA is TGTGCCAGCAGCGTAGTTGCCAATGAGCAGCTCTTC. Protein product: CASSVVANEQLF.

This clonotype was picked up many times. The chain recombines TRBV11-2 with TRBJ2-2; D gene ambiguous. V dropped 1 base and J dropped 4 bases, with 7 bases sitting between them. The length of the CDR3 is 14 residues. CDR1 is SGHAT and CDR2 is FQNNGV in the germline V gene. The CDR3, as DNA: TGTGCCAGCAGCTTAGGCCGGACCACCGGGGAGCTGTTTTTT. It is translated as CASSLGRTTGELFF.

This clonotype has more than one count but fewer than ten. Since a much larger clone is just one base distant, this may be a read error. V usage is TRBV28 and J usage is TRBJ2-5, with TRBD1 as a possible D gene (7 bases). V lost 5 bases and J 6 bases, leaving 16 bases between the germline ends. Germline V gene data show CDR1 as MDHEN and CDR2 as SYDVKM. This CDR3 spans 14 amino acids. The CDR3, as DNA: TGTGCCAGCAGTCGGGGTGGAGGGGGCAAGACCCAGTACTTC. Protein sequence: CASSRGGGGKTQYF. The full variable domain, rest sourced from reference TRBV28 and TRBJ2-5, is DVKVTQSSRYLVKRTGEKVFLECVQDMDHENMFWYRQDPGLGLRLIYFSYDVKMKEKGDIPEGYSVSREKKERFSLILESASTNQTSMYLCASSRGGGGKTQYFGPGTRLLVL.

This clonotype was counted ten times or more. V gene TRBV28 combines with J gene TRBJ2-3; unclear D gene. The V end lost 0 bases, the J end lost 0 bases, and 7 bases lay between the germline ends. Looked up from germline, CDR1 is MDHEN and CDR2 is SYDVKM. This CDR3 is 15 amino acids long. Here the CDR3 DNA reads TGTGCCAGCAGTTTATGGGGCAGGAGCACAGATACGCAGTATTTT. Translated: CASSLWGRSTDTQYF.

This clonotype was observed at least ten times. This rearrangement joins TRBV3-1 to TRBJ2-3; D might be TRBD1 (5 bases). This CDR3 region has 13 residues. V shed 3 bases and J shed 2 bases, with 6 bases lying between them. Germline lookup yields CDR1 LGHDT and CDR2 YNNKEL (reference sequence). Here the CDR3 DNA reads TGTGCCAGCAGCCAGGGGCTCACAGATACGCAGTATTTT. Translating gives CASSQGLTDTQYF.

The gene calls are TRBV5-6 and TRBJ1-2, with 7 bases fitting TRBD1. The V gene end was trimmed by 4 bases and the J gene end by 4 bases; junction bases not matched to a gene: 10. Per germline, CDR1 SGHDT and CDR2 YYEEEE. The CDR3 contains 15 residues. The CDR3 loop is CASSTRQGSPYGYTF. The CDR3 coding sequence is TGTGCCAGCAGCACAAGACAGGGATCACCCTATGGCTACACCTTC.

This clonotype was recorded many times. The chain uses TRBV20-1 and TRBJ1-1; tentative D call: TRBD1 (6 bases). The CDR3 consists of 12 residues. The V and J ends lost 5 bases and 1 base respectively, with 8 bases between them. The germline V gene has CDR1 DFQATT and CDR2 SNEGSKA (reference sequence). The CDR3 loop reads CSALGGNTEAFF. Here the CDR3 DNA reads TGCAGTGCTTTAGGGGGGAACACTGAAGCTTTCTTT.

This clonotype has at least ten counts. J is TRBJ1-1 and V is TRBV7-3; the D gene is possibly TRBD1 (5 bases). The CDR3 is made up of 13 amino acids. Trimming shortened V by 4 bases and J by 1 base, and 7 bases separated the two germline ends. Germline V gene data show CDR1 as SGHTA and CDR2 as FQGTGA. CDR3 residues: CASSWGPNTEAFF. In nucleotides, the CDR3 is TGTGCCAGCAGCTGGGGACCGAACACTGAAGCTTTCTTT. The full variable domain, its missing parts supplied by reference TRBV7-3 and TRBJ1-1, is GAGVSQTPSNKVTEKGKYVELRCDPISGHTALYWYRQSLGQGPEFLIYFQGTGAADDSGLPNDRFFAVRPEGSVSTLKIQRTERGDSAVYLCASSWGPNTEAFFGQGTRLTVV.

This clonotype was detected only once. This may be a read error, as it is one base from a much larger clone. The chain employs TRBV5-4 and TRBJ2-3; D unresolved. Germline CDR1 is SGHNT and CDR2 is YYREEE (reference sequence). CDR3 size: 15 residues. The V gene lost 10 bases and the J gene lost 14 bases, with 32 bases spanning the gap. The CDR3 nucleotides read TGTGCCGCCCAAACAACCCGCTCACCGGAAATTAAAGCGTATTTT. This sequence encodes CAAQTTRSPEIKAYF.

This clonotype was seen repeatedly, ten times or more. This chain joins TRBV12-3 or TRBV12-4 and TRBJ1-6; TRBD1 might be the D (5 bases). V lost 5 bases, J lost 2 bases, and 10 bases lay in between. This CDR3 is 15 amino acids long. CDR3 nucleotides: TGTGCCAGCAGTCAACAGGAGACCTATAATTCACCCCTCCACTTT. Translated, it gives CASSQQETYNSPLHF.